What follows are 25 T cell receptor beta chains derived from one specimen sequenced in a study of cytomegalovirus exposure and HLA in healthy donors. Primers included in the PCR were 60 Vbeta and 13 Jbeta primers. The assay was immunoSEQ multiplex PCR, and TCRdb's table has in-frame clones only and misses some. The sample holds some 150,000 clones, about 80% seen once. Sequenced sample: PBMCs. The receptor set was obtained from a woman aged 45-59 years in good health and CMV-seropositive.

The chain uses TRBV5-1 and TRBJ2-1; 8 bases are shared with TRBD2. The CDR3 has 15 residues. V gave up 2 bases and J gave up 4 bases; unmatched junction bases: 5. Germline assignment: CDR1 SGHRS and CDR2 YFSETQ. The chain's CDR3 is CASSFAGGPYNEQFF. CDR3 nucleotide sequence: TGCGCCAGCAGCTTTGCGGGGGGACCATACAATGAGCAGTTCTTC.

This sequence joins TRBV27 and TRBJ1-5, with 7 nucleotides matching TRBD1. The V segment lost 6 bases and the J segment 3 bases; nucleotides outside the gene matches: 11. Germline V gives CDR1 MNHEY, CDR2 SMNVEV (reference sequence). The CDR3 is 16 amino acids. The CDR3 protein is CASRPSPGQPNQPQHF. The DNA for the CDR3 is TGTGCCAGCAGGCCTAGTCCGGGACAGCCCAATCAGCCCCAGCATTTT.

The chain couples TRBV6-5 to TRBJ2-7, with 7 nucleotides matching TRBD2. The V and J ends lost 6 bases and 5 bases, in that order; junction bases with no gene match: 10. The CDR3 covers 14 residues. Germline CDR1 is MNHEY and CDR2 is SVGAGI. The CDR3 is CASRPIWGRDEQYF. The CDR3 coding sequence is TGTGCCAGCAGGCCGATATGGGGGAGGGACGAGCAGTACTTC.

To note about this clone: Germline and junction disagree at one end, which may indicate a read error. The CDR3 loop reads CASSPGGGYEQYF. DNA of the CDR3: TGTGCTAGCAGCCCTGGCGGGGGCTACGAGCAGTACTTC. The chain has TRBV7-7 and TRBJ2-5, with 7 bases identical to TRBD2. Matching the DNA end better, TRBJ2-7 makes the J call doubtful. Germline loops: CDR1 SSHAT, CDR2 FNYEAQ (reference sequence). The CDR3 is 13 amino acids.

The chain uses TRBV4-2 and TRBJ2-3; D ambiguous. The germline V gene has CDR1 LGHNA and CDR2 YNFKEQ. V lost 1 base, J lost 4 bases, and 9 bases lay in between. This CDR3 is built from 14 residues. CDR3 amino acids: CASSQGSPPDTQYF. The DNA for the CDR3 is TGTGCCAGCAGCCAAGGTAGCCCCCCAGATACGCAGTATTTT.

The rearrangement joins TRBV6-1 to TRBJ1-6; D is possibly TRBD1 (5 bases). V lost 4 bases and J lost 7, with 11 bases in between. The CDR3 is 14 residues long. Germline values: CDR1 MNHNS, CDR2 SASEGT. This CDR3 reads CASSVGRVNSPLHF. In nucleotides, the CDR3 is TGTGCCAGCAGTGTTGGCAGGGTGAATTCACCCCTCCACTTT.

The chain uses TRBV6-4 and TRBJ1-1; D perhaps matches TRBD1 (5 bases). The length of the CDR3 is 13 residues. V was trimmed by 0 bases and J by 8 bases, leaving 10 bases between them. Looked up from germline, CDR1 is MRHNA and CDR2 is SNTAGT. The CDR3 DNA is TGTGCCAGCAGTGACTCGATGGGGCGAGAAGCTTTCTTT. Amino acids: CASSDSMGREAFF.

This chain connects TRBV15 to TRBJ2-1; possible D gene TRBD2, 5 bases. V was shortened by 2 bases and J by 0 bases, with 8 bases between the two germline ends. CDR1 and CDR2 (germline): LNHNV, YYDKDF (reference sequence). CDR3 size: 15 residues. DNA for the CDR3: TGTGCCACCAGCAGACCTAGCTCCTCCTACAATGAGCAGTTCTTC. This codes for CATSRPSSSYNEQFF.

The gene calls are TRBV27 and TRBJ1-1; tentative D call: TRBD1 (5 bases). There are 13 residues in the CDR3. CDR1 is MNHEY and CDR2 is SMNVEV in the germline V gene (reference sequence). Trimming took 4 bases from V and 2 from J, leaving 8 bases between them. The CDR3 protein is CASSYRLNTEAFF. The CDR3, as DNA: TGTGCCAGCAGTTACAGGCTCAACACTGAAGCTTTCTTT.

The CDR3 loop reads CSVLIRGANTGELFF. The DNA for the CDR3 is TGCAGCGTTCTAATCAGGGGCGCGAACACCGGGGAGCTGTTTTTT. This rearrangement joins TRBV29-1 to TRBJ2-2; TRBD1 might be the D (6 bases). Germline V lookup: CDR1 SQVTM, CDR2 ANQGSEA. CDR3 length: 15 amino acids. The V and J ends lost 5 bases and 0 bases respectively, with 13 bases between them.

V and J are TRBV6-1 and TRBJ1-4, with TRBD1 matching over 11 bases. Germline trimming cut 7 bases from V and 7 bases from J; bases unmatched to any gene: 5. The V gene's germline CDR1 is MNHNS and CDR2 SASEGT. The CDR3 consists of 14 residues. CDR3 nucleotides: TGTGCCAGCATCCTGGACAGGGGGCGTGAAAAACTGTTTTTT. Its protein product is CASILDRGREKLFF.

This chain links TRBV2 with TRBJ2-3, with 12 bases matching TRBD2. CDR1 is SNHLY and CDR2 is FYNNEI in the germline V gene. The CDR3 covers 16 residues. V lost 1 base, J lost 4 bases, and 3 bases stayed unmatched. CDR3 coding DNA: TGTGCCAGCAGTGAAGGCTCTAGCGGGGGGGCAGATACGCAGTATTTT. Its protein product is CASSEGSSGGADTQYF.

This CDR3 reads CASSRRENTEAFF. DNA for the CDR3: TGTGCCAGCAGCCGGCGGGAGAACACTGAAGCTTTCTTT. This chain links TRBV7-9 with TRBJ1-1; no clear D. This CDR3 is built from 13 residues. Germline-derived CDR1 and CDR2 are SEHNR and FQNEAQ (reference sequence). Between the trimmed V and J ends, which lost 5 bases and 1 base, there was a span of 8 bases.

The rearrangement links TRBV4-3 to TRBJ2-3; TRBD2 is a possible D gene (6 bases). The V gene lost 0 bases and the J gene lost 0 bases, with 10 bases spanning the gap. Germline V gives CDR1 LGHNA, CDR2 YSLEER. The CDR3 totals 16 residues. The CDR3 DNA follows: TGCGCCAGCAGCCAAGATTCCGGGGGTAGCACAGATACGCAGTATTTT. It encodes CASSQDSGGSTDTQYF.

The V call is TRBV10-3, the J call TRBJ2-7, with D maybe TRBD1 (6 bases). The V and J ends lost 2 bases and 2 bases respectively, with 7 bases between them. The germline CDR1 and CDR2 sequences are ENHRY and SYGVKD. The CDR3 is 13 residues long. The DNA of the CDR3 is TGTGCCATCAGTGAGACAGGGACCTACGAGCAGTACTTC. Translation: CAISETGTYEQYF.

The chain uses TRBV5-1 and TRBJ2-7; D remains ambiguous. The V end lost 3 bases, the J end lost 2 bases, and 12 bases lay between the germline ends. There are 14 residues in the CDR3. Germline CDR1 SGHRS, CDR2 YFSETQ. The DNA of the CDR3 is TGCGCCAGCAGCTCCTCCACCCTAGCCTACGAGCAGTACTTC. Protein sequence: CASSSSTLAYEQYF.

The chain carries TRBV19 and TRBJ2-3; tentative D call: TRBD2 (7 bases). V lost 7 bases and J 2 bases, leaving 22 bases between the germline ends. The CDR3 length is 17 residues. Germline V gene data show CDR1 as LNHDA and CDR2 as SQIVND (reference sequence). The CDR3 DNA reads TGTGCCAGTATTACGGAGGGAGGGTCGGGACACACAGATACGCAGTATTTT. Its translation: CASITEGGSGHTDTQYF.

The chain couples TRBV29-1 to TRBJ2-7; 9 nucleotides align to TRBD1. Germline CDR1 and CDR2: SQVTM and ANQGSEA. The CDR3 runs 15 residues. V shed 2 bases, J shed 2 bases, and the junction held 7 bases outside the gene matches. CDR3 amino acids: CSVEIHGTGTYEQYF. The DNA for the CDR3 is TGCAGCGTTGAAATCCACGGGACAGGGACCTACGAGCAGTACTTC.

The chain has TRBV6-5 and TRBJ2-7; tentative D call: TRBD1 (6 bases). Between the trimmed V and J ends, which lost 6 bases and 3 bases, there was a span of 15 bases. The length of the CDR3 is 14 residues. Germline V gives CDR1 MNHEY, CDR2 SVGAGI. The CDR3: CASRRRTAFYEQYF. The CDR3 bases are TGTGCCAGCAGGAGAAGGACAGCATTCTACGAGCAGTACTTC.

The chain is built from TRBV6-1 and TRBJ2-2; 10 nucleotides line up with TRBD1. The CDR3 extends over 19 amino acids. Losses at the gene ends were 2 bases for V and 3 bases for J; bases not matched to a gene: 12. Germline V CDR1 and CDR2: MNHNS, SASEGT. This CDR3 reads CASSESVDRGRPYTGELFF. The CDR3 DNA reads as TGTGCCAGCAGTGAATCGGTGGACAGGGGGAGGCCTTACACCGGGGAGCTGTTTTTT.

The chain links TRBV5-1 to TRBJ2-1; 9 bases are shared with TRBD2. Germline assignment: CDR1 SGHRS and CDR2 YFSETQ. The V and J ends lost 0 bases and 9 bases, in that order; junction bases with no gene match: 16. This CDR3 is 18 amino acids long. The CDR3 DNA reads as TGCGCCAGCAGCTTGGCCGTCGGTAGCGGGGGAGCCCGGGGTGAGCAGTTCTTC. Residues: CASSLAVGSGGARGEQFF.

The chain joins TRBV2 to TRBJ1-2; 9 bases map to TRBD1. The CDR3 loop spans 14 amino acids. Germline V gene data show CDR1 as SNHLY and CDR2 as FYNNEI. After removal of 5 bases from V and 5 bases from J, the junction contained 6 bases not matched to a gene. CDR3 sequence: CASSPTGGPYGYTF. CDR3 sequence (DNA): TGTGCCAGCAGTCCCACAGGGGGCCCTTATGGCTACACCTTC.

This sequence joins TRBV5-6 and TRBJ2-6, with TRBD1 identical over 7 bases. This CDR3 has 17 residues. Germline V lookup: CDR1 SGHDT, CDR2 YYEEEE. The J segment lost 0 bases and the V segment lost 3 bases, leaving 6 bases of the junction unmatched. CDR3 region: CASSSADRASGANVLTF. CDR3 coding DNA: TGTGCCAGCAGCTCAGCAGACAGGGCCTCTGGGGCCAACGTCCTGACTTTC.

The chain couples TRBV23-1 to TRBJ1-1; D is uncertain. TRBV23-1 is assigned to the ORF class and has an uncertain function. The CDR3 has 13 amino acids. The ends were cut back, 4 bases at V and 1 base at J, with 7 bases in the middle. CDR3: CASSPGENTEAFF. DNA for the CDR3: TGCGCCAGCAGTCCAGGCGAGAACACTGAAGCTTTCTTT.

This sequence joins TRBV9 and TRBJ2-2, with a weak D call TRBD1 (6 bases). Germline V gives CDR1 SGDLS, CDR2 YYNGEE. CDR3 length: 14 residues. Trimming stripped 4 bases from V and 7 bases from J, with 14 bases between. The CDR3 spells CASSPRTVGGELFF. The CDR3 DNA follows: TGTGCCAGCAGCCCAAGGACAGTCGGCGGGGAGCTGTTTTTT. The complete variable domain, with remaining parts taken from reference TRBV9 and TRBJ2-2, reads DSGVTQTPKHLITATGQRVTLRCSPRSGDLSVYWYQQSLDQGLQFLIQYYNGEERAKGNILERFSAQQFPDLHSELNLSSLELGDSALYFCASSPRTVGGELFFGEGSRLTVL.